The 7 T cell receptor beta chains below come from one sample, sequenced in a study of blood T cell repertoires in COVID-19. This table comes from immunoSEQ multiplex PCR, and its TCRdb copy is limited to in-frame clones, with some not included. This table holds 9,500 to 15,000 clones, over 85% found once. The sequencing sample was made of peripheral blood. These receptor sequences come from a man between 65 and 85 years old with active COVID-19.

The chain uses TRBV18 and TRBJ1-4, with D perhaps TRBD1 (5 bases). The ends were cut back, 6 bases at V and 7 bases at J, with 6 bases in the middle. This CDR3 is built from 11 residues. Germline loops: CDR1 KGHSH, CDR2 LQKENI. CDR3 DNA: TGTGCCAGCTCTCAGGGTGAAAAACTGTTTTTT. It codes for CASSQGEKLFF.

This chain uses TRBV27 with TRBJ2-5; 8 nucleotides align to TRBD1. Germline V gene data show CDR1 as MNHEY and CDR2 as SMNVEV (reference sequence). V gave up 4 bases and J gave up 1 base; unmatched junction bases: 11. The CDR3 is made up of 17 amino acids. The CDR3 region is CASSSLRTGLPQETQYF. CDR3 in DNA: TGTGCCAGCAGTTCCCTACGGACAGGGCTACCCCAAGAGACCCAGTACTTC.

The chain recombines TRBV19 with TRBJ1-4; D gene ambiguous. Trimming removed 2 bases from V and 4 bases from J, with 11 bases in between. The CDR3 covers 15 residues. Germline V CDR1 and CDR2: LNHDA, SQIVND (reference sequence). The CDR3: CASSIRGLFNEKLFF. In DNA form, the CDR3 reads TGTGCCAGTAGTATACGAGGCCTCTTTAATGAAAAACTGTTTTTT.

In nucleotides, the CDR3 is TGTGCCAGCAGCCCGTCCCGGGGGGGGGAAACAGATACGCAGTATTTT. Protein sequence: CASSPSRGGETDTQYF. V and J are TRBV9 and TRBJ2-3; 8 bases match TRBD2. Trimming took 4 bases from V and 3 from J; bases not matched to a gene: 10. This CDR3 contains 16 residues. Germline V gene sequence: CDR1 SGDLS, CDR2 YYNGEE. Looking up the rest from reference TRBV9 and TRBJ2-3 gives the full variable domain: DSGVTQTPKHLITATGQRVTLRCSPRSGDLSVYWYQQSLDQGLQFLIQYYNGEERAKGNILERFSAQQFPDLHSELNLSSLELGDSALYFCASSPSRGGETDTQYFGPGTRLTVL.

V gene TRBV7-2 combines with J gene TRBJ2-5, with TRBD2 matching over 15 bases. Germline V gives CDR1 SGHTA, CDR2 FQGNSA. The V and J ends lost 3 bases and 5 bases, in that order; junction bases with no gene match: 7. The CDR3 extends over 17 amino acids. The CDR3 here is CASSFGLAGGLLETQYF. The CDR3 region has the DNA TGTGCCAGCAGCTTCGGACTAGCGGGGGGGCTTCTGGAGACCCAGTACTTC.

CDR3 DNA: TGTGCCAGTAGTAACCGGGACTTTCGAAGTGGCTACACCTTC. Its translation: CASSNRDFRSGYTF. V and J are TRBV19 and TRBJ1-2; tentative D call: TRBD1 (5 bases). V lost 4 bases and J 7 bases, leaving 16 bases between the germline ends. Germline CDR1 reads LNHDA; CDR2 reads SQIVND (reference sequence). The CDR3 runs to 14 residues.

The chain has TRBV9 and TRBJ1-1; maybe TRBD1 (5 bases). Germline V CDR1 and CDR2: SGDLS, YYNGEE. CDR3 length equals 14 residues. The germline V and J ends were trimmed by 4 bases and 1 base, with 11 bases remaining between them. CDR3 sequence (DNA): TGTGCCAGCAGCCCCCGACAGTGGAACACTGAAGCTTTCTTT. It specifies CASSPRQWNTEAFF. Drawing the rest from reference TRBV9 and TRBJ1-1, the complete variable domain is DSGVTQTPKHLITATGQRVTLRCSPRSGDLSVYWYQQSLDQGLQFLIQYYNGEERAKGNILERFSAQQFPDLHSELNLSSLELGDSALYFCASSPRQWNTEAFFGQGTRLTVV.